This T cell receptor (beta chain) was sequenced in a study of shared clonotypes between healthy human individuals. TCRdb keeps only in-frame clones here, not all; method: immunoSEQ multiplex PCR. The data show some 2,000,000 clones, over 85% seen once. Remarks on this clone: The target antigen is unknown. The junction does not match germline at one end; this may be a read error.

General observations from the study: The study found lower generation probabilities in non-shared clonotypes than in those shared by all four donors. Naive subsets tended to show greater estimated richness than memory subsets.

The naive CD8 subset, CD45RO-negative cells positively selected for CCR7, excluded terminally differentiated effector memory CD45RA+ cells. This CDR3 comprises 15 residues. CDR1 MNHEY and CDR2 SVGAGI come from the germline V gene. J is TRBJ2-5 and V is TRBV6-5; 9 positions match TRBD1. The sample was naive CD8+ T cells sorted from blood. The clonotype comes from a man between 18 and 35 years old in good health. The CDR3 DNA reads as TGTGCCAGCAGTTACCTAGGACAGGGGCAAGAGAGCCAGTACTTC. Its protein is CASSYLGQGQESQYF.